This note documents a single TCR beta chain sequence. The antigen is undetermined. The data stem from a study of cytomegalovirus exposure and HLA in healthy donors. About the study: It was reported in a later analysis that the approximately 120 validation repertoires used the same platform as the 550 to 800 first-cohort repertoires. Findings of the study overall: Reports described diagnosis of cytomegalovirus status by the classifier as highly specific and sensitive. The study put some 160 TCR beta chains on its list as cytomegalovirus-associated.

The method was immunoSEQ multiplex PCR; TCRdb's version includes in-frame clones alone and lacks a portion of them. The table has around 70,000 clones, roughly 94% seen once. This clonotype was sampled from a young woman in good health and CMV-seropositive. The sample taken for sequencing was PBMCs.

The CDR3 loop reads CASTPVRGPSEQFF. The CDR3 DNA follows: TGTGCCAGCACCCCCGTGAGGGGGCCCAGTGAGCAGTTCTTC. The chain couples TRBV11-3 to TRBJ2-1, with 7 positions matching TRBD1. V was clipped by 7 bases and J by 9 bases; unmatched bases: 12. The CDR3 is 14 amino acids. Germline lookup yields CDR1 SGHNT and CDR2 YENEEA.